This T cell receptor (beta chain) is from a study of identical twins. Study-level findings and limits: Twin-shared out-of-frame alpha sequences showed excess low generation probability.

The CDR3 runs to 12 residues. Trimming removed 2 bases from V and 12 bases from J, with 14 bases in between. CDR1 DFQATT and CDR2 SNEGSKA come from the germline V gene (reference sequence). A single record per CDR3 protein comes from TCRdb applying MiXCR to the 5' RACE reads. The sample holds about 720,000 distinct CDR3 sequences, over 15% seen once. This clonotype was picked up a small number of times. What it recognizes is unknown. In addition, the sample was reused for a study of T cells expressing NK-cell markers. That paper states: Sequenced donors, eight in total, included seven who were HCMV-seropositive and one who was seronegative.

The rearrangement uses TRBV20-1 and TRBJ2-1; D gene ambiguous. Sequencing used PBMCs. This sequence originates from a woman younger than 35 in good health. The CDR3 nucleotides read TGCAGTGCTAGAACACCCGCCTCCGTGCAGTTCTTC. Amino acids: CSARTPASVQFF.